The 8 T cell receptor beta chains below all came from one sample that was sequenced in a study of CD8 T cells in Susac syndrome. With random hexamers, 0.5 to 1 ug RNA was reverse transcribed. TCRdb re-analysed the immunoSEQ multiplex PCR reads in MiXCR, keeping a single row per CDR3 protein. The table includes approximately 190,000 distinct CDR3 sequences, more than 85% detected once. Input material: CD8+ T cells from PBMCs. These receptors originate from a human donor with Susac syndrome.

The sample holds one count of this clonotype. The chain links TRBV25-1 to TRBJ2-7; D is undetermined. There are 12 residues in the CDR3. CDR1 is MGHDK and CDR2 is SYGVNS in the germline V gene. V lost 2 bases, J lost 2 bases, and 4 bases lay in between. The CDR3 loop is CASSEKAYEQYF. The CDR3 coding sequence is TGTGCCAGCAGTGAAAAGGCCTACGAGCAGTACTTC.

V gene TRBV6-2 or TRBV6-3 combines with J gene TRBJ2-7; no definite D call. CDR3 length equals 15 residues. The V end was cut by 5 bases, the J end by 6 bases, with 20 bases between. Germline assignment: CDR1 MNHEY and CDR2 SVGEGT. The CDR3 loop is CASSHYTSPLREQYF. The CDR3 DNA sequence: TGTGCCAGCAGTCATTACACCTCCCCTCTCCGCGAGCAGTACTTC.

The J gene is TRBJ2-7, the V gene TRBV12-3 or TRBV12-4; possibly TRBD1 for D (5 bases). V lost 4 bases, J lost 3 bases, and 10 bases lay in between. CDR3 length: 13 amino acids. The CDR3 coding sequence is TGTGCCAGCAGTTCCAGGGTTTTCTACGAGCAGTACTTC. Its protein product is CASSSRVFYEQYF.

This chain connects TRBV29-1 to TRBJ2-1, with D maybe TRBD2 (6 bases). Germline V lookup: CDR1 SQVTM, CDR2 ANQGSEA. V lost 2 bases to trimming and J lost 8 bases, with 13 bases between them. The CDR3 is made up of 13 amino acids. CDR3 DNA sequence: TGCAGCGTTGAACCCCCAGGGAGGCATGAGCAGTTCTTC. It yields the protein CSVEPPGRHEQFF.

The chain joins TRBV7-9 to TRBJ2-7; TRBD1 is a possible D gene (6 bases). V lost 4 bases and J lost 2, with 15 bases in between. CDR1 and CDR2 (germline): SEHNR, FQNEAQ (reference sequence). The CDR3 is 15 residues long. CDR3: CASSSDSPRTYEQYF. The DNA for the CDR3 is TGTGCCAGCAGCTCGGACAGCCCCCGCACCTACGAGCAGTACTTC.

The J gene is TRBJ2-3, the V gene TRBV9, with D unclear. CDR3 length: 14 amino acids. CDR1 is SGDLS, CDR2 YYNGEE, per germline. V was cut by 0 bases and J by 0 bases, with 5 bases left in between. The CDR3 loop is CASSVEVSTDTQYF. The CDR3 region has the DNA TGTGCCAGCAGCGTAGAGGTTAGCACAGATACGCAGTATTTT.

This sequence joins TRBV11-1 and TRBJ2-1; tentative D call: TRBD1 (6 bases). The CDR3 is made up of 12 amino acids. V lost 3 bases, J lost 15 bases, and 15 bases lay in between. From germline, CDR1 is SGHAT and CDR2 FQDESV (reference sequence). The CDR3 bases are TGTGCCAGCAGCTTCTCAGACAGGACCTCGTTCTTC. Translating it yields CASSFSDRTSFF.

J is TRBJ1-2 and V is TRBV30; D call uncertain. The CDR3 extends over 14 amino acids. Between the trimmed V and J ends, which lost 0 bases and 7 bases, there was a span of 15 bases. CDR1 and CDR2 (germline): GTSNPN, SVGIG (reference sequence). CDR3 sequence: CAWSVQGGGFGYTF. CDR3 DNA sequence: TGTGCCTGGAGTGTCCAAGGAGGAGGCTTTGGCTACACCTTC.